Listed here are 28 T cell receptor beta chains from one sample, sequenced in a study of CXCR3-negative and CXCR3-positive naive CD8 T cells. Points from the study as a whole: The study found more hydrophobic TRB CDR3s in CXCR3-positive naive cells than in CXCR3-negative naive cells.

With UMI labels, 5' RACE was used to prepare the TRB cDNA libraries. TCRdb re-called the 5' RACE reads and gives one entry per CDR3 protein, without DNA. Its listing shows roughly 61,000 distinct CDR3 sequences. Their antigens remain unidentified. The sample consisted of naive CXCR3+ CD8+ T cells from blood. The subset here: CD45RO-CCR7+CD27+CD95- naive CD8+ T cells expressing CXCR3 (TNR3+). All receptors derive from a human donor in good health. Some clones in this sample may be carry-over from other donors' samples.

The chain joins TRBV7-3 to TRBJ2-1; TCRdb names TRBD1, which stays unverified in the absence of DNA. This CDR3 is 13 amino acids long. CDR1 is SGHTA, CDR2 FQGTGA, per germline. The CDR3 protein is CASSFGMGDEQFF.

This chain uses TRBV12-5 with TRBJ1-5. Germline V gene sequence: CDR1 LGHNT, CDR2 FRNRAP. CDR3 size: 15 residues. The CDR3 spells CASAPQGGGNQPQHF.

The rearrangement links TRBV15 to TRBJ2-7; TCRdb names TRBD2, which stays unverified in the absence of DNA. Germline assignment: CDR1 LNHNV and CDR2 YYDKDF (reference sequence). The CDR3 covers 15 residues. The chain's CDR3 is CATSRTGPQGPEQYF. The full variable domain, rest sourced from reference TRBV15 and TRBJ2-7, is DAMVIQNPRYQVTQFGKPVTLSCSQTLNHNVMYWYQQKSSQAPKLLFHYYDKDFNNEADTPDNFQSRRPNTSFCFLDIRSPGLGDTAMYLCATSRTGPQGPEQYFGPGTRLTVT.

The chain combines TRBV5-1 with TRBJ2-7; TCRdb proposes TRBD1, but this gene call is untestable without DNA. This CDR3 has 17 residues. Looked up from germline, CDR1 is SGHRS and CDR2 is YFSETQ. CDR3 amino acids: CASSPGQGHLWLIEQYF.

The rearrangement uses TRBV6-5 and TRBJ2-7; the D gene TCRdb calls, TRBD1, cannot be checked with no DNA. The CDR3 loop spans 11 amino acids. From germline, CDR1 is MNHEY and CDR2 SVGAGI. CDR3 loop: CASGQTYEQYF.

The rearrangement links TRBV27 to TRBJ1-5; with no DNA, the TCRdb D assignment of TRBD1 cannot be verified. Looked up from germline, CDR1 is MNHEY and CDR2 is SMNVEV (reference sequence). The CDR3 loop spans 15 amino acids. The CDR3 protein is CASSLTAGANQPQHF.

This sequence joins TRBV3-1 and TRBJ2-7; without DNA, the TCRdb call of TRBD1 cannot be checked. This CDR3 has 17 residues. CDR1 LGHDT and CDR2 YNNKEL come from the germline V gene (reference sequence). CDR3 in amino acids: CASSQNPLRGHSYEQYF.

This chain links TRBV28 with TRBJ1-1. CDR1 is MDHEN, CDR2 SYDVKM, per germline. The CDR3 sequence is 13 residues long. CDR3 sequence: CASSLAANTEAFF.

The chain couples TRBV27 to TRBJ2-3. Germline values: CDR1 MNHEY, CDR2 SMNVEV (reference sequence). The CDR3 has 12 amino acids. The CDR3 loop is CASSPRTDTQYF.

The chain joins TRBV24-1 to TRBJ2-1; TCRdb outputs TRBD1, but without DNA this stays unchecked. Germline V CDR1 and CDR2: KGHDR, SFDVKD. CDR3 length: 13 amino acids. CDR3: CATSDMTGNEQFF.

The chain is built from TRBV7-2 and TRBJ2-7; TCRdb selects TRBD1, and the lack of DNA leaves this call unchecked. The length of the CDR3 is 14 residues. CDR1 is SGHTA and CDR2 is FQGNSA in the germline V gene. The CDR3 loop reads CASSLSQGAYEQYF.

V gene TRBV29-1 combines with J gene TRBJ2-7; no DNA is available, so the TRBD1 call from TCRdb remains unchecked. This CDR3 has 14 amino acids. The germline gives CDR1 SQVTM, CDR2 ANQGSEA. The CDR3 sequence: CSVEGTGVDYEQYF.

The chain employs TRBV27 and TRBJ1-4; the D call of TRBD1 rests on TCRdb alone, since no DNA is present to check it. This CDR3 is built from 14 residues. The germline gives CDR1 MNHEY, CDR2 SMNVEV (reference sequence). The CDR3 protein is CASSLGLAQGKLFF.

This chain links TRBV4-2 with TRBJ1-4; TCRdb indicates TRBD1, and absent DNA this call remains unverified. The CDR3 runs to 17 residues. The V gene's germline CDR1 is LGHNA and CDR2 YNFKEQ. The CDR3 protein is CASSQKTGGPTNEKLFF.

The V and J genes are TRBV5-1 and TRBJ1-1; TCRdb names TRBD1, which stays unverified in the absence of DNA. CDR3 length: 15 residues. The germline V gene has CDR1 SGHRS and CDR2 YFSETQ. The CDR3 loop is CASSPGPGQNTEAFF.

The CDR3 reads CSASFVAHEQFF. This sequence joins TRBV20-1 and TRBJ2-1. Germline V gene data show CDR1 as DFQATT and CDR2 as SNEGSKA (reference sequence). The CDR3 sequence is 12 residues long.

The V and J genes are TRBV28 and TRBJ2-3; TCRdb returns TRBD1, unconfirmable since there is no DNA. This CDR3 is 14 amino acids long. Germline assignment: CDR1 MDHEN and CDR2 SYDVKM. The CDR3 region is CASRPTIGAPTQYF. Full variable domain (outside the CDR3, taken from reference TRBV28 and TRBJ2-3): DVKVTQSSRYLVKRTGEKVFLECVQDMDHENMFWYRQDPGLGLRLIYFSYDVKMKEKGDIPEGYSVSREKKERFSLILESASTNQTSMYLCASRPTIGAPTQYFGPGTRLTVL.

Considering frequency, this clonotype is medium-sized. This chain joins TRBV7-6 and TRBJ1-1; no DNA is available, so the TRBD1 call from TCRdb remains unchecked. Germline CDR1 reads SGHVS; CDR2 reads FNYEAQ. CDR3 length equals 15 residues. The CDR3 sequence is CASSLAGRGTTEAFF.

The CDR3 here is CASSLTPLGETQYF. The rearrangement joins TRBV4-2 to TRBJ2-5. Germline CDR1 is LGHNA and CDR2 is YNFKEQ. The CDR3 sequence is 14 residues long.

This sequence joins TRBV10-3 and TRBJ2-7; TCRdb proposes TRBD1, but this gene call is untestable without DNA. Germline lookup yields CDR1 ENHRY and CDR2 SYGVKD. This CDR3 has 18 amino acids. The CDR3: CAISESAPGVSPTYEQYF.

The rearrangement uses TRBV18 and TRBJ2-5; TCRdb picks TRBD1, but there is no DNA to check that call. Germline loops: CDR1 KGHSH, CDR2 LQKENI. The CDR3 length is 16 residues. This CDR3 reads CASSPDRGPIQETQYF.

CDR3 region: CASSLLGEVHQPQHF. J is TRBJ1-5 and V is TRBV27; TCRdb names TRBD1, which stays unverified in the absence of DNA. This CDR3 has 15 amino acids. From germline, CDR1 is MNHEY and CDR2 SMNVEV (reference sequence).

The rearrangement uses TRBV7-2 and TRBJ2-7; checking the TCRdb D call of TRBD1 is not possible without DNA. Germline assignment: CDR1 SGHTA and CDR2 FQGNSA. The CDR3 sequence is 15 residues long. CDR3 residues: CASSVGTEPSYEQYF. The entire variable domain, with the rest obtained from reference TRBV7-2 and TRBJ2-7, is as follows: GAGVSQSPSNKVTEKGKDVELRCDPISGHTALYWYRQSLGQGLEFLIYFQGNSAPDKSGLPSDRFSAERTGGSVSTLTIQRTQQEDSAVYLCASSVGTEPSYEQYFGPGTRLTVT.

The chain has TRBV28 and TRBJ1-5; TCRdb's D gene call, TRBD1, goes unchecked for lack of DNA. The germline V gene encodes CDR1 MDHEN and CDR2 SYDVKM. This CDR3 comprises 15 residues. The CDR3 loop reads CASSFRGLSNQPQHF. Based on the CDR3 plus reference TRBV28 and TRBJ1-5, the full variable domain is DVKVTQSSRYLVKRTGEKVFLECVQDMDHENMFWYRQDPGLGLRLIYFSYDVKMKEKGDIPEGYSVSREKKERFSLILESASTNQTSMYLCASSFRGLSNQPQHFGDGTRLSIL.

The J gene is TRBJ2-1, the V gene TRBV24-1. Germline CDR1 KGHDR, CDR2 SFDVKD. The length of the CDR3 is 16 residues. Here the CDR3 reads CATSDFGQYSYNEQFF.

The V gene is TRBV11-3, the J gene TRBJ1-1. The CDR3 totals 14 residues. Per germline, CDR1 SGHNT and CDR2 YENEEA. CDR3 loop: CASSLDQGITEAFF.

The chain employs TRBV5-1 and TRBJ2-7; TCRdb's D call of TRBD1 is untestable without DNA. The CDR3 is 14 amino acids. In germline, CDR1 is SGHRS, CDR2 YFSETQ. The CDR3 region is CASSLGQGLYEQYF. Filled out from reference TRBV5-1 and TRBJ2-7, the complete variable domain reads KAGVTQTPRYLIKTRGQQVTLSCSPISGHRSVSWYQQTPGQGLQFLFEYFSETQRNKGNFPGRFSGRQFSNSRSEMNVSTLELGDSALYLCASSLGQGLYEQYFGPGTRLTVT.

The rearrangement joins TRBV20-1 to TRBJ1-4; the D gene TCRdb calls, TRBD1, cannot be checked with no DNA. Germline CDR1 DFQATT, CDR2 SNEGSKA (reference sequence). This CDR3 comprises 19 residues. The CDR3 sequence: CSATPVPGRRVATNEKLFF.